This paragraph covers one T cell receptor beta chain sequence. The sample comes from a study of blood T cell repertoires in COVID-19. Study summary: PBMCs, B-cell-depleted T cells, or T cells were the source of the cDNA or gDNA that made up the material.

Profiling relied on immunoSEQ multiplex PCR, and the TCRdb table lists in-frame clones only, not all of them. The table includes more than 150,000 clones, about 90% detected once. The germline gives CDR1 SGHAT, CDR2 FQNNGV. Trimming took 2 bases from V and 5 from J; bases not matched to a gene: 5. This CDR3 has 14 residues. The sample was peripheral blood. The source is an older man with active or convalescent COVID-19. V is TRBV11-2 and J is TRBJ1-1, with 7 bases fitting TRBD1. In DNA form, the CDR3 reads TGTGCCAGCAGCTTACAACAGGGGAAGACTGAAGCTTTCTTT. This sequence encodes CASSLQQGKTEAFF.